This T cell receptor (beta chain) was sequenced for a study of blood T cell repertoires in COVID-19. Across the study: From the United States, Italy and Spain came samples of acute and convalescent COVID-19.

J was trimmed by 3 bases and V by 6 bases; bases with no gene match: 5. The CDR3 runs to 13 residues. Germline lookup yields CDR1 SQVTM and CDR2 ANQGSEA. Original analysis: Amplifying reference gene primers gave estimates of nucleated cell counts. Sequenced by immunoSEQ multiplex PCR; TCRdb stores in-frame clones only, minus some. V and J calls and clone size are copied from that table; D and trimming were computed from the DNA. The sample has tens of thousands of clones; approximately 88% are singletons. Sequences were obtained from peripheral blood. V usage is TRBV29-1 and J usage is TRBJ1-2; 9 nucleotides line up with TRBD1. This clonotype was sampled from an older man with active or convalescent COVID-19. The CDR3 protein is CSVGTGRHYGYTF. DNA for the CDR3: TGCAGCGTAGGGACAGGGAGACACTATGGCTACACCTTC. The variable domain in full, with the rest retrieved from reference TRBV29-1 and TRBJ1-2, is SAVISQKPSRDICQRGTSLTIQCQVDSQVTMMFWYRQQPGQSLTLIATANQGSEATYESGFVIDKFPISRPNLTFSTLTVSNMSPEDSSIYLCSVGTGRHYGYTFGSGTRLTVV.